Below are 3 T cell receptor beta chains sequenced from a single sample in a study of long-term antiretroviral therapy in people with HIV. At survey level, the immunoSEQ assay was run in its v3.0 version. The method was immunoSEQ multiplex PCR; TCRdb's version includes in-frame clones alone and lacks a portion of them. The sample shows approximately 34,000 clones, around 83% of them seen only once. This material consisted of unsorted PBMCs, taken 1 year after starting antiretroviral therapy. These receptors all come from a man aged 18 to 29 with HIV.

The rearrangement uses TRBV27 and TRBJ2-3; no clear D gene. Germline V gives CDR1 MNHEY, CDR2 SMNVEV (reference sequence). V lost 5 bases and J lost 4, with 10 bases in between. This CDR3 is built from 13 residues. Here the CDR3 DNA reads TGTGCCAGCAGTGTACTTGGGCCAGATACGCAGTATTTT. Protein: CASSVLGPDTQYF.

This sequence joins TRBV27 and TRBJ1-1; a weak D match, TRBD1 (5 bases). The CDR3 sequence is 14 residues long. Germline V gene lookup returns CDR1 MNHEY and CDR2 SMNVEV (reference sequence). V was trimmed by 3 bases and J by 4 bases, leaving 12 bases between them. The CDR3 DNA reads as TGTGCCAGCAGTTTTTGGCAGGGACGCACTGAAGCTTTCTTT. Residues: CASSFWQGRTEAFF.

J is TRBJ2-1 and V is TRBV4-1; weak D call: TRBD1 (5 bases). Germline lookup yields CDR1 MGHRA and CDR2 YSYEKL. The CDR3 sequence is 16 residues long. Trimming stripped 3 bases from V and 9 bases from J, with 21 bases between. The CDR3 spells CASSHPKGQVNGEQFF. In nucleotides, the CDR3 is TGCGCCAGCAGCCATCCCAAGGGGCAGGTTAACGGTGAGCAGTTCTTC.